A single sample gave rise to the 4 T cell receptor beta chains below, sequenced in a study of blood T cell repertoires in COVID-19 (TCRdb year 2020). Receptor libraries were prepared by the immunoSEQ multiplex PCR assay. TCRdb carries this immuneACCESS record with in-frame sequences only. Its versions omit some clonotypes, under half of them owing to an unresolved V gene in the studies checked, with the rest unexplained. The sample contains a few hundred thousand clones, approximately 80% of them found a single time. Together, the top ten hold around 3.7% of the sample. The sample was peripheral blood. These receptors all come from a woman in her fifties or sixties with active or convalescent COVID-19.

This chain uses TRBV5-1 with TRBJ2-1, with 7 bases matching TRBD2. V trimming: 0 bases; J trimming: 7 bases; junction bases outside the gene matches: 7. Germline V gene lookup returns CDR1 SGHRS and CDR2 YFSETQ. The CDR3 is made up of 15 amino acids. The CDR3 DNA is TGCGCCAGCAGCTTGGGATTCGGCGGGAGTAATGAGCAGTTCTTC. Translation: CASSLGFGGSNEQFF. The whole variable domain, filled in from reference TRBV5-1 and TRBJ2-1, reads KAGVTQTPRYLIKTRGQQVTLSCSPISGHRSVSWYQQTPGQGLQFLFEYFSETQRNKGNFPGRFSGRQFSNSRSEMNVSTLELGDSALYLCASSLGFGGSNEQFFGPGTRLTVL.

The chain recombines TRBV6-1 with TRBJ1-1, with a weak D call TRBD1 (6 bases). This CDR3 is 13 amino acids long. V lost 0 bases, J lost 6 bases, and 8 bases lay in between. From germline, CDR1 is MNHNS and CDR2 SASEGT. CDR3: CASSEAAGAEAFF. The CDR3 region has the DNA TGTGCCAGCAGTGAAGCGGCAGGGGCTGAAGCTTTCTTT.

This clone has just a few counts. The V and J genes are TRBV30 and TRBJ1-3; 8 nucleotides match TRBD1. The CDR3 length is 15 residues. Germline V gene data show CDR1 as GTSNPN and CDR2 as SVGIG (reference sequence). With V trimmed by 3 bases and J by 5 bases, 9 bases remained unmatched. The CDR3 DNA reads TGTGCCTGGAGGGACAGGGTTATGTCTAGAAACACCATATATTTT. Protein sequence: CAWRDRVMSRNTIYF.

The rearrangement links TRBV28 to TRBJ2-7; TRBD2 matches 14 bases. This CDR3 comprises 15 residues. Germline V gene sequence: CDR1 MDHEN, CDR2 SYDVKM. V was pared by 6 bases and J by 6 bases, with 7 bases of the junction left unmatched. The CDR3 here is CASSPGLAGVGEQYF. DNA for the CDR3: TGTGCCAGCAGCCCGGGACTAGCGGGAGTTGGCGAGCAGTACTTC.